The 7 T cell receptor beta chains given below trace back to one sample, sequenced in a study of spatial heterogeneity in lung cancer. TCRdb re-called the 5' RACE reads with MiXCR, one entry per CDR3 protein. This sample yields around 6,000 distinct CDR3 sequences, of which more than 13% are seen a single time; roughly a tenth belongs to the top ten. These receptors' targets are unknown. General observations from the study: Counts of expanded alpha and beta TCRs within tumors tracked the tumor nonsynonymous mutation count.

The time point is: sample taken at primary tumor resection. This sample comprised lung tumor tissue, obtained at surgery. Source of these receptors: a male donor with early-stage non-small cell lung cancer.

This clonotype was counted at least ten times. This beta chain turned up in a library designed for alpha chains; as an off-target read, its abundance says little. The chain employs TRBV5-5 and TRBJ1-2; D might be TRBD1 (6 bases). Trimming pared 2 bases from V and 2 bases from J, leaving 7 bases between. This CDR3 spans 13 amino acids. Germline assignment: CDR1 SGHKS and CDR2 YYEKEE (reference sequence). For the CDR3, the DNA is TGTGCCAGCAGCTTAGGGGGAAACTATGGCTACACCTTC. It codes for CASSLGGNYGYTF.

A word on this clonotype: As an off-target read in a library built for alpha chains, this beta chain has a frequency of little significance. The chain links TRBV27 to TRBJ2-5; D might be TRBD1 (6 bases). CDR3 length: 14 amino acids. The germline gives CDR1 MNHEY, CDR2 SMNVEV (reference sequence). Trimming took 3 bases from V and 2 from J, leaving 10 bases between them. CDR3 sequence: CASSFGQRQETQYF. CDR3 coding DNA: TGTGCCAGCAGTTTTGGACAGAGACAAGAGACCCAGTACTTC.

As regards this clonotype: This beta chain is a stray sequence in a library constructed for alpha chains; its clone size is not meaningful. The chain links TRBV4-1 to TRBJ1-1; 8 nucleotides align to TRBD1. Germline lookup yields CDR1 MGHRA and CDR2 YSYEKL. The CDR3 consists of 16 residues. V dropped 0 bases and J dropped 0; count of bases not matched to a gene: 3. The CDR3 region is CASSQDQGQVNTEAFF. The DNA of the CDR3 is TGCGCCAGCAGCCAAGATCAGGGACAGGTGAACACTGAAGCTTTCTTT.

This clonotype is medium-sized by share. Within a library made for alpha chains, this beta chain is off target, and its count is uninformative. The chain combines TRBV20-1 with TRBJ2-5; 8 nucleotides agree with TRBD2. Germline CDR1 reads DFQATT; CDR2 reads SNEGSKA (reference sequence). There are 16 residues in the CDR3. Trimming removed 5 bases from V and 0 bases from J; junction bases left unmatched: 11. In DNA form, the CDR3 reads TGCAGTGCTCTGTACCCGGGACTAGGGGACCAAGAGACCCAGTACTTC. It specifies CSALYPGLGDQETQYF.

This clonotype counts as medium-sized. Because this beta chain is a stray read in a library intended to capture alpha chains, its abundance should not be given much weight. The rearrangement uses TRBV7-2 and TRBJ1-2, with D uncertain. CDR1 and CDR2 (germline): SGHTA, FQGNSA. Trimming left V 4 bases short and J 2 bases short, with 11 bases between. The CDR3 has 14 amino acids. For the CDR3, the DNA is TGTGCCAGCAGCTCAGTAGTGGGGAACTATGGCTACACCTTC. Amino acid sequence: CASSSVVGNYGYTF.

This clonotype is medium-sized (0.01 to 0.1%) in the sample. For a library built for alpha chains, this beta chain is a stray read; little rests on its size. This chain links TRBV20-1 with TRBJ2-2; TRBD2 might be the D (5 bases). The V end lost 3 bases, the J end lost 1 base, and 6 bases lay between the germline ends. Germline loops: CDR1 DFQATT, CDR2 SNEGSKA (reference sequence). This CDR3 is built from 13 residues. The chain's CDR3 is CSASGLNTGELFF. The CDR3 bases are TGCAGTGCTAGTGGACTGAACACCGGGGAGCTGTTTTTT.

By share, this clonotype counts as medium-sized. This beta chain represents an off-target read in a library built for alpha chains; its size is of limited meaning. The chain links TRBV7-9 to TRBJ2-7; TRBD2 is a possible D gene (6 bases). The ends were cut back, 5 bases at V and 6 bases at J, with 11 bases in the middle. The CDR3 is made up of 12 amino acids. Germline lookup yields CDR1 SEHNR and CDR2 FQNEAQ (reference sequence). The CDR3 region has the DNA TGTGCCAGCAGCCCCCTCGGGGGCGAGCAGTACTTC. Its protein is CASSPLGGEQYF. The full variable domain, in which reference TRBV7-9 and TRBJ2-7 provide the parts outside the CDR3, is DTGVSQNPRHKITKRGQNVTFRCDPISEHNRLYWYRQTLGQGPEFLTYFQNEAQLEKSRLLSDRFSAERPKGSFSTLEIQRTEQGDSAMYLCASSPLGGEQYFGPGTRLTVT.